The T cell receptor (beta chain) described here comes from a study of metastatic and nonmetastatic thyroid tumors. Study background: A comparison of repertoires was made across blood and tumor or nodule tissue from malignant and benign thyroid patients.

The V and J ends lost 0 bases and 5 bases respectively, with 12 bases between them. The CDR3 has 14 amino acids. CDR1 and CDR2 (germline): SGHRS, YFSETQ. In regard to this clone: Its target is not known.

Study processing details: Differences in CDR3 between clinicopathological groups were drawn on to build a classifier intended to discriminate distant-metastatic papillary thyroid cancer patients. TCRdb re-called the PCR reads via MiXCR. The authors' filters were not applied to this entry. There are about 33,000 clones in the sample; about 18% occur only once, and about an eighth lies in the top ten. Thyroid surgery had not been preceded by any treatment in any patient. Study-level findings and limits: Malignant tumors reportedly showed significantly higher TCR beta diversity than benign nodules in both blood and tumor.

The sequenced sample consisted of blood. The chain uses TRBV5-1 and TRBJ2-7; D might be TRBD2 (5 bases). This receptor was identified in a male donor with papillary thyroid cancer or a benign thyroid nodule (not recorded which). Some clones in this sample may be carry-over from other donors' samples. CDR3 in DNA: TGCGCCAGCAGCTTGGACAGACTAATCCACGAGCAGTACTTC. Translation gives CASSLDRLIHEQYF.